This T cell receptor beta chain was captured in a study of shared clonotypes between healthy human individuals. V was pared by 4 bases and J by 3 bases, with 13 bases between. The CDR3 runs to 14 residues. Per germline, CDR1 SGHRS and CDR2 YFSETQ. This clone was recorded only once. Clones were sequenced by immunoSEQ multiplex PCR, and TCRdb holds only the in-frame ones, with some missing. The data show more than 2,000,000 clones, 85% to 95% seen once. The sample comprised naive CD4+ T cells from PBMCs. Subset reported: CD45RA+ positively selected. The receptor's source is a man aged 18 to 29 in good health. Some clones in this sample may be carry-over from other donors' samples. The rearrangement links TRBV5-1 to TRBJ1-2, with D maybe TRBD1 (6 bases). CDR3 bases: TGCGCCAGCAGCAGCGGGGACAAGTACTATGGCTACACCTTC. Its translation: CASSSGDKYYGYTF.